This is a list of T cell receptor beta chains from one sample in a study of T cells in Graves' hyperthyroidism and ophthalmopathy. TCRdb reanalysed the multiplex PCR reads using MiXCR and keeps one entry per CDR3 protein. The sample lists approximately 740,000 distinct CDR3 sequences; 13% to 15% were seen once. What was sequenced was blood. These receptors all stem from a woman aged 18-29 years with Graves' hyperthyroidism. Both conserved end residues are part of each CDR3.

CDR3aa | j_gene | v_gene
CAWSVGVRVTEAFF | TRBJ1-1 | TRBV30
CASSLRRRTEKKETQYF | TRBJ2-5 | TRBV2
CASSAGEGYGYTF | TRBJ1-2 | TRBV6-1
CASRTRPLNTGELFF | TRBJ2-2 | TRBV6-2/TRBV6-3
CASSHTTGLAGVSGELFF | TRBJ2-2 | TRBV14
CSAEKDGTSSNEQFF | TRBJ2-1 | TRBV20-1
CATSRDLDRGPSPQHF | TRBJ1-5 | TRBV15
CASSVQGAKNTEAFF | TRBJ1-1 | TRBV2
CASSATSGFKETQYF | TRBJ2-5 | TRBV5-1
CSARLAEYNEQFF | TRBJ2-1 | TRBV20-1
CASSLGTSGTGRFF | TRBJ2-1 | TRBV7-3
CASRQTSGRAYRPGELFF | TRBJ2-2 | TRBV4-1
CASSQDGRGQSQPQHF | TRBJ1-5 | TRBV4-1
CASSSPGTSGDTQYF | TRBJ2-3 | TRBV10-2
CATSETGRDQPQHF | TRBJ1-5 | TRBV24-1
CASSLDGGTYEQYF | TRBJ2-7 | TRBV5-6
CASSDRRPNSGNTIYF | TRBJ1-3 | TRBV6-1
CRPSGLTAYEQYF | TRBJ2-7 | TRBV20-1
CASSQTFGDTQYF | TRBJ2-3 | TRBV7-2
CASSGGGQGARIHTEAFF | TRBJ1-1 | TRBV27
CASSLSVRKDIYEQYF | TRBJ2-7 | TRBV5-1
CASSPQPDATYEQYF | TRBJ2-7 | TRBV7-6
CASRLRGRQPQHF | TRBJ1-5 | TRBV2
CASSQRGGRTYEQYF | TRBJ2-7 | TRBV3-1
CASSFWVSGRTDTQYF | TRBJ2-3 | TRBV13
CASSLPVMNTEAFF | TRBJ1-1 | TRBV11-2
CASRKQGNIYQPQHF | TRBJ1-5 | TRBV6-4
CASSRAGVTYNEQFF | TRBJ2-1 | TRBV11-2
CASRQGRNTEAFF | TRBJ1-1 | TRBV12-3/TRBV12-4
CASSREPGALEEPQHF | TRBJ1-5 | TRBV7-3
CASKAADMAPLHF | TRBJ1-6 | TRBV27
CASSYSGTGIHTDTQYF | TRBJ2-3 | TRBV6-2/TRBV6-3
CASSPPPRSNEQFF | TRBJ2-1 | TRBV18
CASSLVLGNSPLHF | TRBJ1-6 | TRBV5-4
CASHSGSGSYNEQFF | TRBJ2-1 | TRBV5-6
CASSYSRVAKLFF | TRBJ1-4 | TRBV6-5
CAWSADGGTEAFF | TRBJ1-1 | TRBV30
CASSITGVSPEAFF | TRBJ1-1 | TRBV7-9
CASSLEGWETQYF | TRBJ2-5 | TRBV7-9
CASRPGTGHTGELFF | TRBJ2-2 | TRBV6-1
CASSSNREAITEAFF | TRBJ1-1 | TRBV12-3/TRBV12-4
CASSIVGVGNEQYF | TRBJ2-7 | TRBV19
CAWSSGTSGRASGEQFF | TRBJ2-1 | TRBV30
CASSPGVLAVGTDTQYF | TRBJ2-3 | TRBV28
CASSIYRDGPPGEGYTF | TRBJ1-2 | TRBV28
CSVGTSGRGDEQFF | TRBJ2-1 | TRBV29-1
CASKKRGDSSGNTIYF | TRBJ1-3 | TRBV13
CASSRTYGGELFF | TRBJ2-2 | TRBV2
CSARDGVMWRESYNEQFF | TRBJ2-1 | TRBV20-1
CASSQWAGELFF | TRBJ2-2 | TRBV3-1